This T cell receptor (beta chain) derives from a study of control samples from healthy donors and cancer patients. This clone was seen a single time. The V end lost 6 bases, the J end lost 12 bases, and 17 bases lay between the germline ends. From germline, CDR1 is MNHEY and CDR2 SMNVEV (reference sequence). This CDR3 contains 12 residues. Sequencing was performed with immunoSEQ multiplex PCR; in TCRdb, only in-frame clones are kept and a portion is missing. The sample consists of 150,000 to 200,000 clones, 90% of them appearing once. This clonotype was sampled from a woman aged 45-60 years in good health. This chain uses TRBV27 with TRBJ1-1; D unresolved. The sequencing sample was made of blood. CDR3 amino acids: CASSHRPERPFF. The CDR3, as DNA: TGTGCCAGCAGCCACCGCCCGGAAAGACCTTTCTTT.